Each of the 11 T cell receptor beta chains below was sequenced from the same sample in a study of CD8 T cells in Susac syndrome. Reverse transcription used about 0.5 to 1 ug RNA and random hexamers. MiXCR, applied by TCRdb to the immunoSEQ multiplex PCR reads, yields one record per CDR3 protein. The data contain some 200,000 distinct CDR3 sequences, less than 95% of them singletons. What was sequenced was CD4+ T cells from PBMCs. The receptors shown here come from a human donor in good health.

J is TRBJ2-7 and V is TRBV7-2; 10 nucleotides line up with TRBD2. The trim removed 6 bases at V and 5 bases at J, leaving 4 bases unmatched. The CDR3 contains 13 residues. Germline V gives CDR1 SGHTA, CDR2 FQGNSA. The CDR3 DNA reads as TGTGCCAGCAGTTTGGGACTAGCGAACGAGCAGTACTTC. It encodes CASSLGLANEQYF.

This clonotype has a handful of counts. The chain carries TRBV3-1 and TRBJ1-2; possible D gene TRBD1, 5 bases. The CDR3 spans 13 residues. Between the trimmed V and J ends, which lost 5 bases and 1 base, there was a span of 8 bases. Germline CDR1 and CDR2: LGHDT and YNNKEL (reference sequence). The CDR3 reads CASSEQDNYGYTF. DNA for the CDR3: TGTGCCAGCAGCGAACAGGATAACTATGGCTACACCTTC.

The CDR3 here is CATRGTSYNEQFF. CDR3 coding DNA: TGTGCCACCAGAGGGACTAGCTACAATGAGCAGTTCTTC. The gene calls are TRBV15 and TRBJ2-1, with 8 bases fitting TRBD2. V dropped 6 bases and J dropped 3; count of bases not matched to a gene: 1. The CDR3 spans 13 residues. Germline CDR1 and CDR2: LNHNV and YYDKDF (reference sequence).

This chain connects TRBV29-1 to TRBJ2-3; 8 bases are shared with TRBD2. V lost 4 bases, J lost 0 bases, and 6 bases stayed unmatched. The CDR3 sequence is 15 residues long. The germline V gene has CDR1 SQVTM and CDR2 ANQGSEA. The CDR3 DNA is TGCAGCGTTGCGCTCGCTAGCGGGAGCACAGATACGCAGTATTTT. It translates to CSVALASGSTDTQYF.

CDR3 sequence reads: CASSSTSGNTGELFF. Here the CDR3 DNA reads TGTGCCAGCAGCTCAACTAGCGGGAACACCGGGGAGCTGTTTTTT. V gene TRBV7-9 combines with J gene TRBJ2-2; 8 bases map to TRBD2. CDR3 length equals 15 residues. CDR1 and CDR2 from the germline V gene are SEHNR and FQNEAQ (reference sequence). J gave up 1 base and V 4 bases, and 2 bases lay outside the gene matches.

The gene calls are TRBV30 and TRBJ2-7, with no clear D. CDR3 length: 13 amino acids. Germline V CDR1 and CDR2: GTSNPN, SVGIG (reference sequence). The V and J ends lost 0 bases and 3 bases respectively, with 9 bases between them. CDR3 sequence reads: CAWSVSNYYEQYF. CDR3 coding DNA: TGTGCCTGGAGTGTATCTAACTACTACGAGCAGTACTTC. The complete variable domain, with remaining parts taken from reference TRBV30 and TRBJ2-7, reads SQTIHQWPATLVQPVGSPLSLECTVEGTSNPNLYWYRQAAGRGLQLLFYSVGIGQISSEVPQNLSASRPQDRQFILSSKKLLLSDSGFYLCAWSVSNYYEQYFGPGTRLTVT.

This chain uses TRBV29-1 with TRBJ1-1; D ambiguous. Looked up from germline, CDR1 is SQVTM and CDR2 is ANQGSEA. Trimming left V 8 bases short and J 4 bases short, with 14 bases between. CDR3 size: 12 residues. The CDR3 bases are TGCAGCTTCGTCCGGGGAGGCACTGAAGCTTTCTTT. This gives the protein CSFVRGGTEAFF.

This clonotype was detected only a few times. V and J are TRBV7-3 and TRBJ2-5; tentative D call: TRBD1 (6 bases). Trimming removed 2 bases at V and 5 bases at J, with 6 bases between. The CDR3 length is 12 residues. Germline V gene lookup returns CDR1 SGHTA and CDR2 FQGTGA. CDR3 residues: CASSLQGETQYF. The CDR3 bases are TGTGCCAGCAGCTTACAGGGGGAGACCCAGTACTTC.

The rearrangement links TRBV2 to TRBJ2-7; 8 bases fit TRBD1. V was clipped by 9 bases and J by 2 bases; unmatched bases: 6. This CDR3 is built from 13 residues. The germline V gene has CDR1 SNHLY and CDR2 FYNNEI. CDR3 coding DNA: TGTGCCAGTTGGGACAGGCGTACCTACGAGCAGTACTTC. It specifies CASWDRRTYEQYF.

The chain has TRBV29-1 and TRBJ2-7; no definite D call. The length of the CDR3 is 13 residues. The V gene lost 6 bases and the J gene lost 6 bases, with 18 bases spanning the gap. Per germline, CDR1 SQVTM and CDR2 ANQGSEA. This chain's CDR3 is CSVAILNAAEQYF. In DNA form, the CDR3 reads TGCAGCGTCGCTATATTAAACGCTGCCGAGCAGTACTTC.

V is TRBV29-1 and J is TRBJ2-5; possibly TRBD1 for D (6 bases). V shed 5 bases and J shed 3 bases, with 10 bases lying between them. The CDR3 spans 12 residues. Germline V gene data show CDR1 as SQVTM and CDR2 as ANQGSEA. Here the CDR3 DNA reads TGCAGCGTTCGACAGGTTGAAGAGACCCAGTACTTC. This translates into CSVRQVEETQYF.